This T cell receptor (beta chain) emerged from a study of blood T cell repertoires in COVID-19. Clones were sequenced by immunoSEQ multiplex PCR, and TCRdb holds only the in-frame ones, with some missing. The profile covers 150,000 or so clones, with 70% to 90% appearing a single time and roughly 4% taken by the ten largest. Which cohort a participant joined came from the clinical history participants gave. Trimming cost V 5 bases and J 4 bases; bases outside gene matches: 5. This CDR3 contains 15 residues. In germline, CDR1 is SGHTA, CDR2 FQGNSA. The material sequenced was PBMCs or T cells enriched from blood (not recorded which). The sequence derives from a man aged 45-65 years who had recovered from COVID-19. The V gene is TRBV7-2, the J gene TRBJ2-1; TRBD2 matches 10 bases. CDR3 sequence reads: CASSSRLAGYNEQFF. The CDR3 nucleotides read TGTGCCAGCAGCAGTCGACTAGCGGGTTACAATGAGCAGTTCTTC.